This T cell receptor beta chain was sequenced in a study of T cell responses to AZD1222 COVID-19 vaccine. Regarding the study as a whole: Donors were largely white British and mainly female; clonal diversity was possibly underestimated. The study identified only five or six AZD1222 recipients as seropositive at baseline.

The CDR3 sequence is 15 residues long. Germline-derived CDR1 and CDR2 are MRHNA and SNTAGT. The germline V and J ends were trimmed by 9 bases and 0 bases, with 15 bases remaining between them. In regard to this clone: Its target is not known.

Assay: immunoSEQ multiplex PCR; the TCRdb copy retains only in-frame clones and omits some. The sample contains under 200,000 clones, 75% to 90% of which appear only once. The source is an adult in good health. The sample in question was peripheral blood, obtained on day 0 of MenACWY control vaccination. This chain joins TRBV6-4 and TRBJ2-4, with D possibly matching TRBD1 (6 bases). Here the CDR3 reads CASRTEQLAKNIQYF. The CDR3 DNA reads as TGTGCCAGTAGGACAGAACAACTAGCCAAAAACATTCAGTACTTC.